This T cell receptor beta chain was recorded in a study of T cells expressing NK-cell markers. Remarks on this clonotype: Its antigen is not identified.

With UMIs, 5'RACE template switching was used to make TCR beta cDNA. With the 5' RACE reads reprocessed, TCRdb shows one record per CDR3 protein and no DNA. Recorded for this sample: some 150,000 distinct CDR3 sequences. The germline CDR1 and CDR2 sequences are LGHDT and YNNKEL (reference sequence). The CDR3 is 15 residues long. The study's findings and limits: In a handful of donors, these clonotypes also led the CD3+CD56-NKG2C+ fraction. In several donors, dominant CD3+CD56+NKG2C+ clonotypes ranked among the top 10 CD8+ clonotypes.

This clonotype originated in a woman between 45 and 65 years old in good health. The chain joins TRBV3-1 to TRBJ2-3; TCRdb gives TRBD2 as the D gene, but with no DNA this cannot be confirmed. The specimen sequenced was blood T cells: a sorted CD56 or NKG2C T cell subset, CD4+ or CD8+ T cells, or bulk PBMC T cells (not recorded which). This chain's CDR3 is CASSQAQRPTDTQYF.